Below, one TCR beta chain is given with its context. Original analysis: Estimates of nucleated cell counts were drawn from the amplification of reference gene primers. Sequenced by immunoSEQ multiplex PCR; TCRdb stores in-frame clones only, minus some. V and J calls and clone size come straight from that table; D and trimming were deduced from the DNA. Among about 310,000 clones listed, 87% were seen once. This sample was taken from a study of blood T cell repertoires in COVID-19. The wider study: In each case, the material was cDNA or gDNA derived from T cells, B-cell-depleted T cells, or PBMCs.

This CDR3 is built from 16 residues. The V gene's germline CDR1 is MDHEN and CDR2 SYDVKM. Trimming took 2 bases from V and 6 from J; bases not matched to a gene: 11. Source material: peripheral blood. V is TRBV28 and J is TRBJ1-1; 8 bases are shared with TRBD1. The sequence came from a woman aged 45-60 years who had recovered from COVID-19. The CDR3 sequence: CASSLRAGGASPEAFF. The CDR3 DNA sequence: TGTGCCAGCAGTTTAAGGGCAGGGGGCGCTTCCCCTGAAGCTTTCTTT.